The 17 T cell receptor beta chains below come from one sample, sequenced in a study of T cell repertoires in cytomegalovirus infection. TCRdb re-analysed the reads in MiXCR, keeping a single row per CDR3 protein. The repertoire holds 250,000 or so distinct CDR3 sequences, over 15% seen once, with more than 45% in the top ten. The specimen was CD8+ T cells from PBMCs. All receptors derive from a human donor in good health (CMV status not recorded). Some clones in this sample may be carry-over from other donors' samples.

This clonotype showed up just a few times. The chain is built from TRBV29-1 and TRBJ1-1, with D possibly matching TRBD1 (6 bases). CDR3 length: 12 residues. Trimming took 6 bases from V and 8 from J, leaving 16 bases between them. Per the germline V gene, CDR1 is SQVTM and CDR2 is ANQGSEA. Written as DNA, the CDR3 is TGCAGCGTCGATAGGGGGGACTTAGAAGCTTTCTTT. It specifies CSVDRGDLEAFF.

Here the CDR3 reads CGALIIERGYTF. CDR3 sequence (DNA): TGCGGGGCCCTAATAATCGAACGAGGCTACACCTTC. The V gene is TRBV20-1, the J gene TRBJ1-2; possibly TRBD1 for D (5 bases). The CDR3 is 12 residues long. Germline CDR1 reads DFQATT; CDR2 reads SNEGSKA (reference sequence).

The table lists this clonotype with many counts. The chain is built from TRBV7-8 and TRBJ1-5, with a weak D call TRBD1 (5 bases). The V gene lost 1 base and the J gene lost 5 bases, with 18 bases spanning the gap. CDR1 is SGHVS, CDR2 FQNEAQ, per germline. The CDR3 sequence is 17 residues long. Written as DNA, the CDR3 is TGTGCCAGCAGCTTAGACGGGACCCCCTTCGGTGATCAGCCCCAGCATTTT. Residues: CASSLDGTPFGDQPQHF.

This clonotype has only a few counts. The V call is TRBV6-4, the J call TRBJ2-4, with D unclear. The V gene's germline CDR1 is MRHNA and CDR2 SNTAGT. Trimming took 0 bases from V and 6 from J, leaving 12 bases between them. The CDR3 runs 15 residues. Written as DNA, the CDR3 is TGTGCCAGCAGTGACTCTTTCCATTCGGGAAACATTCAGTACTTC. Its protein is CASSDSFHSGNIQYF.

This chain connects TRBV5-1 to TRBJ2-1, with D possibly being TRBD1 (5 bases). Germline assignment: CDR1 SGHRS and CDR2 YFSETQ. V shed 0 bases and J shed 8 bases, with 18 bases lying between them. The CDR3 loop spans 16 amino acids. The CDR3 here is CASSLEGAAAWDEQFF. The CDR3 DNA is TGCGCCAGCAGCTTGGAAGGGGCCGCTGCCTGGGATGAGCAGTTCTTC.

CDR3 loop: CASTQGRGANTEAFF. CDR3 nucleotide sequence: TGTGCCAGCACCCAAGGGCGGGGCGCCAACACTGAAGCTTTCTTT. The chain uses TRBV12-3 or TRBV12-4 and TRBJ1-1, with a possible D match to TRBD1 (5 bases). The CDR3 totals 15 residues. V gave up 7 bases and J gave up 2 bases, with 17 bases separating them.

This clonotype was counted a few times. The V call is TRBV29-1, the J call TRBJ1-1, with D maybe TRBD1 (5 bases). The V and J ends lost 0 bases and 3 bases respectively, with 17 bases between them. CDR3 length: 16 residues. Looked up from germline, CDR1 is SQVTM and CDR2 is ANQGSEA. This chain's CDR3 is CSVEDASGRVYTEAFF. In nucleotides, the CDR3 is TGCAGCGTTGAAGATGCATCGGGCAGGGTCTACACTGAAGCTTTCTTT.

This clonotype was found a few times. The J gene is TRBJ2-5, the V gene TRBV5-6, with TRBD1 as a possible D gene (6 bases). The ends were cut back, 0 bases at V and 4 bases at J, with 16 bases in the middle. This CDR3 is built from 16 residues. Germline loops: CDR1 SGHDT, CDR2 YYEEEE. CDR3 sequence (DNA): TGTGCCAGCAGCTTGGACAGGGCCGGACTCCTAGAGACCCAGTACTTC. Translated: CASSLDRAGLLETQYF.

J is TRBJ2-2 and V is TRBV11-2; no clear D gene. The ends were cut back, 3 bases at V and 8 bases at J, with 22 bases in the middle. The CDR3 totals 17 residues. The germline gives CDR1 SGHAT, CDR2 FQNNGV. For the CDR3, the DNA is TGTGCCAGCAGCTTGACCCCCTTCATAGAGAACAGTGGGGAGCTGTTTTTT. It codes for CASSLTPFIENSGELFF.

The rearrangement uses TRBV12-3 or TRBV12-4 and TRBJ2-6, with 7 positions matching TRBD1. With 6 bases clipped from V and 3 bases from J, the junction kept 11 bases outside the gene matches. The CDR3 spans 17 residues. CDR3 in amino acids: CASSTDRRTYGANVLTF. DNA of the CDR3: TGTGCCAGCAGCACGGACAGGCGCACGTATGGGGCCAACGTCCTGACTTTC.

A note on this clonotype: A junction boundary mismatches the germline segment, possibly from a read error. This chain uses TRBV12-5 with TRBJ1-4; 9 bases are shared with TRBD1. The length of the CDR3 is 17 residues. Per the germline V gene, CDR1 is LGHNT and CDR2 is FRNRAP. CDR3 nucleotide sequence: TGTGCTAGTGGTTTGGCCCCCGGGACAGGGATTAATGAAAAACTGCTTTTT. Protein product: CASGLAPGTGINEKLLF.

The genes are TRBV13 and TRBJ2-5; no clear D gene. The ends were cut back, 3 bases at V and 4 bases at J, with 9 bases in the middle. CDR1 and CDR2 from the germline V gene are PRHDT and FYEKMQ (reference sequence). This CDR3 comprises 13 residues. The chain's CDR3 is CASSFGVGETQYF. CDR3 coding DNA: TGTGCCAGCAGCTTTGGGGTTGGAGAGACCCAGTACTTC.

This clonotype was observed many times. This rearrangement joins TRBV6-2 or TRBV6-3 to TRBJ2-7; D might be TRBD1 (6 bases). In germline, CDR1 is MNHEY, CDR2 SVGEGT. With 2 bases removed from V and 0 bases from J, the gap between germline ends came to 11 bases. This CDR3 region has 15 residues. In DNA, the CDR3 is TGTGCCAGCAGTTACGGGGACAAAGACTCCTACGAGCAGTACTTC. Amino acids: CASSYGDKDSYEQYF.

This clonotype appeared many times. The chain employs TRBV5-4 and TRBJ1-2, with D possibly matching TRBD1 (5 bases). In germline, CDR1 is SGHNT, CDR2 YYREEE (reference sequence). V dropped 6 bases and J dropped 2 bases, with 14 bases sitting between them. There are 14 residues in the CDR3. CDR3 amino acids: CASTMDIQNYGYTF. CDR3 nucleotide sequence: TGTGCCAGCACCATGGACATACAGAACTATGGCTACACCTTC.

The chain combines TRBV3-1 with TRBJ2-7; the match to TRBD1 covers 8 bases. The CDR3 has 14 amino acids. V shed 3 bases and J 1 base; nucleotides not matched to a gene: 2. Germline V gene data show CDR1 as LGHDT and CDR2 as YNNKEL (reference sequence). CDR3 DNA sequence: TGTGCCAGCAGCCATCGGACAGGGTCCTACGAGCAGTACTTC. Translation gives CASSHRTGSYEQYF.

This clonotype was detected a few times. This chain uses TRBV27 with TRBJ1-1; 8 bases line up with TRBD1. The CDR3 length is 15 residues. Unmatched junction bases numbered 6, after V lost 6 bases and J lost 0 bases. Germline V lookup: CDR1 MNHEY, CDR2 SMNVEV (reference sequence). CDR3 sequence: CASRTRGRVNTEAFF. In nucleotides, the CDR3 is TGTGCCAGCAGGACCAGGGGGCGAGTGAACACTGAAGCTTTCTTT.

At least ten counts were recorded for this clonotype. The V gene is TRBV7-8, the J gene TRBJ1-6; unclear D gene. V dropped 5 bases and J dropped 4 bases, with 9 bases sitting between them. The CDR3 covers 14 residues. CDR1 and CDR2 from the germline V gene are SGHVS and FQNEAQ. This CDR3 is CASSTGPYNSPLHF. The DNA of the CDR3 is TGTGCCAGCAGCACCGGGCCTTATAATTCACCCCTCCACTTT. Using reference TRBV7-8 and TRBJ1-6 for the parts outside the CDR3, the full variable domain is GAGVSQSPRYKVAKRGQDVALRCDPISGHVSLFWYQQALGQGPEFLTYFQNEAQLDKSGLPSDRFFAERPEGSVSTLKIQRTQQEDSAVYLCASSTGPYNSPLHFGNGTRLTVT.